This TCR beta chain was retrieved from a study of cytomegalovirus exposure and HLA in healthy donors. General observations from the study: Among TCR beta chains, those listed as cytomegalovirus-associated numbered approximately 150.

To note about this clone: Its specificity is unknown.

Germline assignment: CDR1 MNHNY and CDR2 SVGAGI (reference sequence). Trimming stripped 5 bases from V and 2 bases from J, with 17 bases between. The CDR3 is made up of 16 amino acids. Researchers ran the PCR with 60 Vbeta and 13 Jbeta primers. Sequenced by immunoSEQ multiplex PCR; TCRdb stores in-frame clones only, minus some. This sample has roughly 99,000 clones, with 60% to 85% found just once. The sequenced material came from PBMCs. The J gene is TRBJ2-3, the V gene TRBV6-6; D is perhaps TRBD2 (7 bases). This clonotype was sampled from a man in his 60s in good health and CMV-seropositive. CDR3 sequence (DNA): TGTGCCAGCAGTAATGGGGGGGGCAGCTTCACAGATACGCAGTATTTT. Translation: CASSNGGGSFTDTQYF.